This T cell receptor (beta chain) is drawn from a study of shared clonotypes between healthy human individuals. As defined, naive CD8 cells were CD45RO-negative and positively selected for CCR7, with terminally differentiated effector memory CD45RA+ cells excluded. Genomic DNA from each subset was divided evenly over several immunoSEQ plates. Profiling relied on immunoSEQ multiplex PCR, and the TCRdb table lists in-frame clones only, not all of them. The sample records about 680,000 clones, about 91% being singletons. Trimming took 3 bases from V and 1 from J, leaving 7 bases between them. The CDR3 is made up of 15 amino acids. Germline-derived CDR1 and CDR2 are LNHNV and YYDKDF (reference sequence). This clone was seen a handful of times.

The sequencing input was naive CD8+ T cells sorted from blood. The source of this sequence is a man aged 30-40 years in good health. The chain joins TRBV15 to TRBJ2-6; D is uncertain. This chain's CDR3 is CATSSSVSGANVLTF. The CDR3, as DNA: TGTGCCACCAGCAGCTCAGTGTCTGGGGCCAACGTCCTGACTTTC.